Below are 11 T cell receptor beta chains sequenced from a single sample in a study of control samples from healthy donors and cancer patients. Some clones are missing from TCRdb's copy, which holds only in-frame ones; the method was immunoSEQ multiplex PCR. The sample includes 150,000 to 200,000 clones, 85% to 95% of them seen just once. Input material: blood. These receptor sequences come from a woman younger than 30 in good health.

The table lists this clone with a few counts. The J gene is TRBJ2-4, the V gene TRBV3-1 (or the pseudogene TRBV3-2); 11 nucleotides line up with TRBD2. This CDR3 is 18 amino acids long. With V trimmed by 4 bases and J by 8 bases, 16 bases remained unmatched. Germline loops: CDR1 LGHDT, CDR2 YNNKEL (reference sequence). The CDR3 nucleotides are TGTGCCAGCAGCCCGATCGGGACTAGCGGTCCCCTAGGGGACATTCAGTACTTC. This gives the protein CASSPIGTSGPLGDIQYF.

The chain has TRBV11-2 and TRBJ1-2; 8 nucleotides align to TRBD1. The ends lost 5 bases at V and 8 bases at J; junction bases unmatched: 13. Germline CDR1 is SGHAT and CDR2 is FQNNGV. This CDR3 is built from 15 residues. CDR3 nucleotides: TGTGCCAGCAGCCCAACAACCTCGACAGGGGAAGGCTACACCTTC. Its translation is CASSPTTSTGEGYTF.

The genes are TRBV3-1 (or the pseudogene TRBV3-2) and TRBJ2-2, with 8 bases that match TRBD1. The germline CDR1 and CDR2 sequences are LGHDT and YNNKEL (reference sequence). Trimming at V came to 4 bases and at J to 5 bases, leaving 6 bases not matched to a gene. This CDR3 has 15 residues. CDR3 protein: CASSPVGQGTGELFF. CDR3 DNA sequence: TGTGCCAGCAGCCCCGTAGGACAGGGAACCGGGGAGCTGTTTTTT.

The chain carries TRBV6-1 and TRBJ1-2; D possibly corresponds to TRBD1 (6 bases). From germline, CDR1 is MNHNS and CDR2 SASEGT. The CDR3 is made up of 13 amino acids. The V and J ends lost 3 bases and 6 bases respectively, with 11 bases between them. The CDR3 loop reads CASSEWAGDGYTF. The CDR3 DNA is TGTGCCAGCAGTGAGTGGGCAGGGGATGGCTACACCTTC.

V gene TRBV4-3 combines with J gene TRBJ2-1; weak D call: TRBD1 (6 bases). Germline V gene sequence: CDR1 LGHNA, CDR2 YSLEER. V lost 2 bases to trimming and J lost 7 bases, with 9 bases between them. The CDR3 loop spans 13 amino acids. The CDR3 coding sequence is TGCGCCAGCAGCCAACTACAGGGTAATGAGCAGTTCTTC. This translates into CASSQLQGNEQFF.

The V and J genes are TRBV5-6 and TRBJ1-3; 8 bases are a match to TRBD1. The germline V gene encodes CDR1 SGHDT and CDR2 YYEEEE. CDR3 length: 14 amino acids. Trimming took 3 bases from V and 4 from J; bases not matched to a gene: 3. For the CDR3, the DNA is TGTGCCAGCAGCTCTAGGACAGGGGGAAACACCATATATTTT. Protein product: CASSSRTGGNTIYF.

This chain links TRBV10-3 with TRBJ1-5; 8 bases fit TRBD1. From germline, CDR1 is ENHRY and CDR2 SYGVKD. The CDR3 sequence is 15 residues long. V was pared by 3 bases and J by 6 bases, with 7 bases of the junction left unmatched. CDR3 sequence reads: CAISEGSGGGQPQHF. The CDR3 DNA reads as TGTGCCATCAGTGAAGGCTCAGGGGGCGGTCAGCCCCAGCATTTT.

This chain links TRBV2 with TRBJ2-7, with 8 bases lining up with TRBD2. J gave up 0 bases and V 8 bases, and 6 bases lay outside the gene matches. Germline loops: CDR1 SNHLY, CDR2 FYNNEI. This CDR3 contains 14 residues. CDR3 nucleotide sequence: TGTGCCAGCCGGAGTAGCGGGACCTCCTACGAGCAGTACTTC. This sequence encodes CASRSSGTSYEQYF.

This sequence joins TRBV7-9 and TRBJ2-5; 8 bases line up with TRBD1. In germline, CDR1 is SEHNR, CDR2 FQNEAQ (reference sequence). The CDR3 consists of 15 residues. The junction had 10 bases not matched to a gene; V was cut back by 5 bases and J by 5 bases. The CDR3 sequence: CASSKDRVVWETQYF. In DNA form, the CDR3 reads TGTGCCAGCAGCAAGGACAGGGTTGTTTGGGAGACCCAGTACTTC.

This clone was picked up one time. As DNA, the CDR3 is TGTGCCAGCACCCGCCCGATGGACAGGATAAGCAATCAGCCCCAGCATTTT. Its translation: CASTRPMDRISNQPQHF. The rearrangement links TRBV28 to TRBJ1-5; TRBD1 matches at 7 bases. The CDR3 totals 17 residues. Germline CDR1 is MDHEN and CDR2 is SYDVKM. V gave up 7 bases and J gave up 1 base; unmatched junction bases: 13.

This chain links TRBV9 with TRBJ2-5; D not resolved. The CDR3 runs 12 residues. V lost 2 bases and J lost 8, with 10 bases in between. Germline values: CDR1 SGDLS, CDR2 YYNGEE. The CDR3: CASSVEGGTQYF. The CDR3 DNA reads as TGTGCCAGCAGCGTGGAAGGCGGAACCCAGTACTTC.